This T cell receptor beta chain originates from a study of OX40 agonist ivuxolimab in advanced cancers. Overall study context: Every 2 weeks, patients received ivuxolimab intravenously, dosed at 0.01 to 10 mg/kg.

CDR1 is MNHEY, CDR2 SMNVEV, per germline (reference sequence). Trimming pared 2 bases from V and 7 bases from J, leaving 12 bases between. The CDR3 has 14 residues. Sampled blood was obtained at baseline, cycle 4 day 1, and cycle 7 day 1. The repertoire was sequenced with immunoSEQ multiplex PCR; TCRdb's copy has only in-frame clones and lacks some. The sample lists around 40,000 clones, about nine tenths occurring once. V and J are TRBV27 and TRBJ1-5; possibly TRBD1 for D (6 bases). This receptor was taken from an adult with an advanced solid tumor such as melanoma, head and neck, liver or kidney cancer. Source: CD4+ or CD8+ T cells sorted from blood, taken in a trial of the OX40 agonist ivuxolimab. The chain's CDR3 is CASSLRGAGQPQHF. In nucleotides, the CDR3 is TGTGCCAGCAGTTTACGGGGGGCGGGACAGCCCCAGCATTTT.